Each of the 12 T cell receptor beta chains below was sequenced from the same sample in a study of T-cell memory formation after mild COVID-19. A single record per CDR3 protein comes from TCRdb applying MiXCR to the 5' RACE reads. The sample gives approximately 270,000 distinct CDR3 sequences, roughly 16% of which show up once; roughly 20% is in the top ten. The sequenced sample consisted of PBMCs or a T cell subset sorted from them (not recorded which). These receptors were taken from a man between 18 and 29 years old who had mild COVID-19 (a few samples of this study predate the infection). Cell type and time point are not known.

This clonotype appeared a few times. The chain links TRBV7-9 to TRBJ1-2; D remains ambiguous. With 0 bases removed from V and 4 bases from J, the gap between germline ends came to 9 bases. The CDR3 covers 14 residues. Germline assignment: CDR1 SEHNR and CDR2 FQNEAQ (reference sequence). CDR3 nucleotide sequence: TGTGCCAGCAGCTTAGCTGGGAGGTTCTATGGCTACACCTTC. It yields the protein CASSLAGRFYGYTF.

The CDR3 nucleotides read TGCGCCAGCAGCGGGGGGACTGTTTACGAGCAGTACTTC. As protein: CASSGGTVYEQYF. The chain has TRBV5-1 and TRBJ2-7; tentatively, D is TRBD2 (6 bases). The germline V gene encodes CDR1 SGHRS and CDR2 YFSETQ. V shed 4 bases and J shed 4 bases, with 12 bases lying between them. CDR3 size: 13 residues.

This clonotype was seen a few times. The V gene is TRBV5-6, the J gene TRBJ1-4; tentatively, D is TRBD1 (5 bases). The CDR3 covers 16 residues. With 0 bases removed from V and 0 bases from J, the gap between germline ends came to 9 bases. In germline, CDR1 is SGHDT, CDR2 YYEEEE. CDR3 amino acids: CASSLAGAATNEKLFF. As DNA, the CDR3 is TGTGCCAGCAGCTTGGCCGGGGCTGCAACTAATGAAAAACTGTTTTTT.

The rearrangement uses TRBV23-1 and TRBJ2-1; TRBD2 agrees at 7 bases. TRBV23-1 is treated as an ORF (open reading frame) with a function not yet certain. V dropped 10 bases and J dropped 0; count of bases not matched to a gene: 3. This CDR3 is built from 13 residues. The CDR3 DNA reads TGCGCCATGGCGGGGGACTCCTACAATGAGCAGTTCTTC. It yields the protein CAMAGDSYNEQFF.

This clonotype was seen ten or more times. The chain joins TRBV10-2 to TRBJ1-1, with D unresolved. V dropped 7 bases and J dropped 8 bases, with 11 bases sitting between them. The CDR3 extends over 11 amino acids. Germline V gene lookup returns CDR1 WSHSY and CDR2 SAAADI. The CDR3 coding sequence is TGCGCCAGCACCGCCGCAGGAGAAGCTTTCTTT. It codes for CASTAAGEAFF.

This chain connects TRBV28 to TRBJ1-2, with unresolved D. The V end lost 10 bases, the J end lost 3 bases, and 6 bases lay between the germline ends. The CDR3 extends over 10 amino acids. CDR1 MDHEN and CDR2 SYDVKM come from the germline V gene. CDR3: CATHYYGYTF. In DNA, the CDR3 is TGTGCCACCCATTACTATGGCTACACCTTC.

The rearrangement links TRBV6-4 to TRBJ1-2; D ambiguous. The CDR3 runs 15 residues. V lost 3 bases to trimming and J lost 1 base, with 12 bases between them. Per the germline V gene, CDR1 is MRHNA and CDR2 is SNTAGT. CDR3 amino acids: CASSEQSPINYGYTF. As DNA, the CDR3 is TGTGCCAGCAGTGAACAATCGCCTATTAACTATGGCTACACCTTC.

This clonotype was seen only a few times. The V call is TRBV5-1, the J call TRBJ2-5, with D perhaps matching TRBD2 (7 bases). This CDR3 has 15 residues. The germline V gene encodes CDR1 SGHRS and CDR2 YFSETQ. The V end lost 0 bases, the J end lost 5 bases, and 14 bases lay between the germline ends. The CDR3 loop reads CASSLALGGAETQYF. Here the CDR3 DNA reads TGCGCCAGCAGCTTGGCCTTAGGGGGGGCGGAGACCCAGTACTTC.

This clonotype was seen a handful of times. The rearrangement links TRBV5-1 to TRBJ2-5; no definite D call. The CDR3 loop spans 14 amino acids. In germline, CDR1 is SGHRS, CDR2 YFSETQ. The ends were cut back, 4 bases at V and 2 bases at J, with 12 bases in the middle. CDR3: CASSPYFPQETQYF. The DNA of the CDR3 is TGCGCCAGCAGCCCATATTTTCCGCAAGAGACCCAGTACTTC. Variable domain in full (rest from reference TRBV5-1 and TRBJ2-5): KAGVTQTPRYLIKTRGQQVTLSCSPISGHRSVSWYQQTPGQGLQFLFEYFSETQRNKGNFPGRFSGRQFSNSRSEMNVSTLELGDSALYLCASSPYFPQETQYFGPGTRLLVL.

The chain joins TRBV7-6 to TRBJ2-7; the match to TRBD1 covers 7 bases. The germline V gene encodes CDR1 SGHVS and CDR2 FNYEAQ. V was pared by 5 bases and J by 2 bases, with 6 bases of the junction left unmatched. There are 14 residues in the CDR3. CDR3 DNA: TGTGCCAGCAGCCATTGGGACAGAACCTACGAGCAGTACTTC. It yields the protein CASSHWDRTYEQYF.

This clonotype was counted between two and nine times. This chain connects TRBV28 to TRBJ2-7, with TRBD2 matching over 7 bases. This CDR3 is built from 11 residues. Germline assignment: CDR1 MDHEN and CDR2 SYDVKM. V dropped 8 bases and J dropped 7; count of bases not matched to a gene: 5. As DNA, the CDR3 is TGTGCCAGCTGTGGGGGGGGAGAGCAGTACGTC. Protein sequence: CASCGGGEQYV.

This clonotype has more than one count but fewer than ten. The chain joins TRBV20-1 to TRBJ2-4; possible D gene TRBD1, 6 bases. The germline V gene has CDR1 DFQATT and CDR2 SNEGSKA (reference sequence). V was shortened by 0 bases and J by 6 bases, with 18 bases between the two germline ends. The CDR3 totals 16 residues. The CDR3 bases are TGCAGTGCTAGAGATCAGGGTGGTGTAGGGGGAAACATTCAGTACTTC. Translating it yields CSARDQGGVGGNIQYF.